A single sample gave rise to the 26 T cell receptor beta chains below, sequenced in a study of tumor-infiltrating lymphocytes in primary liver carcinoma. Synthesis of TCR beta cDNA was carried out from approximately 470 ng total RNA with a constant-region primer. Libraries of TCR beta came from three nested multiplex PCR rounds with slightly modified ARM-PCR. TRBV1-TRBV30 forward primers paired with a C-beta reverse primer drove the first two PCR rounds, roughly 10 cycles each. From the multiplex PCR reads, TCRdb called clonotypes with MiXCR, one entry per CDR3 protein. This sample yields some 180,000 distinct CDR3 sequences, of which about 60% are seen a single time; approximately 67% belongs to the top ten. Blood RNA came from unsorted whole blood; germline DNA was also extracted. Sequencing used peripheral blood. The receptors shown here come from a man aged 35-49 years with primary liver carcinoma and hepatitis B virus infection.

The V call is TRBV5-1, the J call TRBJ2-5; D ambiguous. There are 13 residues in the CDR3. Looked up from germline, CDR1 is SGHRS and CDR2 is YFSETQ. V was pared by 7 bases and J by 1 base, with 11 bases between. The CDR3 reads CASGVGTQETQYF. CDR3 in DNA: TGCGCCAGCGGGGTAGGAACCCAAGAGACCCAGTACTTC.

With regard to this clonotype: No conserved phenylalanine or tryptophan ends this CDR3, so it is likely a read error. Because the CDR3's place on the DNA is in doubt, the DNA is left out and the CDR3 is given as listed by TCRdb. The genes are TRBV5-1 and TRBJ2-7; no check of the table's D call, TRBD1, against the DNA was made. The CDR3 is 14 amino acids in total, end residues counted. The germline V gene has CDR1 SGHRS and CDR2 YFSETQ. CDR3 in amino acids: CASNLVAGHDEPYI.

The CDR3: CASTLEEHLATDTQYF. CDR3 bases: TGTGCCAGCACCCTGGAGGAACACCTAGCTACAGATACGCAGTATTTT. The gene calls are TRBV6-5 and TRBJ2-3; D might be TRBD2 (5 bases). Between the trimmed V and J ends, which lost 7 bases and 3 bases, there was a span of 20 bases. Germline CDR1 reads MNHEY; CDR2 reads SVGAGI. There are 16 residues in the CDR3.

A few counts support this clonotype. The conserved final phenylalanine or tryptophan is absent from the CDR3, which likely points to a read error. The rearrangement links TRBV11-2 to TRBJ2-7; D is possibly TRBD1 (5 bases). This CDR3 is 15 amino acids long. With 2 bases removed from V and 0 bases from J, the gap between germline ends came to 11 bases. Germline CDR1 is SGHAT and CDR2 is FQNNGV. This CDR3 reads CASSLNRGTSYEQYS. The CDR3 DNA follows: TGTGCCAGCAGCTTAAATAGGGGAACCTCCTACGAGCAGTACTCC.

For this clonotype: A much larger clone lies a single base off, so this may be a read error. The CDR3 DNA is TGCGCCAGCAGCCTTACACTAGGCCATGAGCCGTTCTTC. Translated: CASSLTLGHEPFF. The J gene is TRBJ2-1, the V gene TRBV4-1; D is possibly TRBD2 (5 bases). The CDR3 runs to 13 residues. Germline loops: CDR1 MGHRA, CDR2 YSYEKL.

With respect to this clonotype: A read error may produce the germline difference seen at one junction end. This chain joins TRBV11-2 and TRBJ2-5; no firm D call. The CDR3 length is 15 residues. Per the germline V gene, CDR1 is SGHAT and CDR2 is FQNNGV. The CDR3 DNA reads TGCGTCAGCAGCTTAGATTTCGCAGCCCTGGAGACCCAGTACTTC. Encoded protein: CVSSLDFAALETQYF.

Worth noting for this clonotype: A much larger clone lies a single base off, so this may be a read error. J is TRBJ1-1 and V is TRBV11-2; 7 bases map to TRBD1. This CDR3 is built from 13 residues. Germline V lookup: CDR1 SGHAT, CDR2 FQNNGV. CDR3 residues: CVSSFTGEAKAFF. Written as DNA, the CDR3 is TGTGTCAGCAGCTTCACAGGGGAGGCAAAAGCTTTCTTT. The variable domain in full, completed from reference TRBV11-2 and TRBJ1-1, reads EAGVAQSPRYKIIEKRQSVAFWCNPISGHATLYWYQQILGQGPKLLIQFQNNGVVDDSQLPKDRFSAERLKGVDSTLKIQPAKLEDSAVYLCVSSFTGEAKAFFGQGTRLTVV.

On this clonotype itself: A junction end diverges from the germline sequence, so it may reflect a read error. The DNA of the CDR3 is TGCAGCCTTGATCCCGCGAGCGAAGAGCAGTTCTTC. It yields the protein CSLDPASEEQFF. The chain recombines TRBV29-1 with TRBJ2-1; D gene ambiguous. The CDR3 is 12 residues long. Germline assignment: CDR1 SQVTM and CDR2 ANQGSEA.

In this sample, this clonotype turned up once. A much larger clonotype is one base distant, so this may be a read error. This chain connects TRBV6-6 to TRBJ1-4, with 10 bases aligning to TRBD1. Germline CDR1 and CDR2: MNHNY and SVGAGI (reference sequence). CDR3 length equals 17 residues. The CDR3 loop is CASSFGTGATTNGKLFF. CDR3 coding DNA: TGTGCCAGCAGTTTTGGGACAGGGGCGACAACTAATGGAAAACTGTTTTTT.

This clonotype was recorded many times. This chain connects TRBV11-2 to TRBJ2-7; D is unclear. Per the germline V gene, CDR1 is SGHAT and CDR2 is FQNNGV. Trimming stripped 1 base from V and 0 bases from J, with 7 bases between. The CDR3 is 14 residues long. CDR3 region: CASSLGHLSYEQYF. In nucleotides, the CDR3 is TGTGCCAGCAGCTTAGGTCACCTCTCCTACGAGCAGTACTTC.

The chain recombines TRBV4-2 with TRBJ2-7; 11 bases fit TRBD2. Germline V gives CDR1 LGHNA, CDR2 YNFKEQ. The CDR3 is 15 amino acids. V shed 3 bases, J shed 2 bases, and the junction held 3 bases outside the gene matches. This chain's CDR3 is CASSHELAGAYEQYF. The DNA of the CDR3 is TGTGCCAGCAGCCATGAACTAGCGGGAGCCTACGAGCAGTACTTC.

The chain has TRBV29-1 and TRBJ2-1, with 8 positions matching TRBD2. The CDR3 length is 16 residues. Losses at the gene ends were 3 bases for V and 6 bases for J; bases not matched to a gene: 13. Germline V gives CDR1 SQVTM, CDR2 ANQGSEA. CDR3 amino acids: CSVEHGRAGGFNEQFF. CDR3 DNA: TGCAGCGTTGAGCACGGTCGGGCGGGAGGTTTCAATGAGCAGTTCTTC.

The CDR3 nucleotides are TGTGCCAGCAGCTTCTCTAGCGGGGAAAGAGCCTACGAGCAGTACTTC. Protein product: CASSFSSGERAYEQYF. V and J are TRBV7-9 and TRBJ2-7; TRBD2 agrees at 9 bases. The CDR3 is 16 amino acids. V was pared by 3 bases and J by 2 bases, with 8 bases of the junction left unmatched. CDR1 and CDR2 from the germline V gene are SEHNR and FQNEAQ (reference sequence). Together with reference TRBV7-9 and TRBJ2-7, the CDR3 gives the full variable domain: DTGVSQNPRHKITKRGQNVTFRCDPISEHNRLYWYRQTLGQGPEFLTYFQNEAQLEKSRLLSDRFSAERPKGSFSTLEIQRTEQGDSAMYLCASSFSSGERAYEQYFGPGTRLTVT.

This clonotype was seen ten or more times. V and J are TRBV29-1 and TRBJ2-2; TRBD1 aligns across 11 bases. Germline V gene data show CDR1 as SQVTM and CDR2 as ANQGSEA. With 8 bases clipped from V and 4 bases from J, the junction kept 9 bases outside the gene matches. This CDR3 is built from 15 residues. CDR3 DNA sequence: TGCAGCTTTACAACCGGGACAGGGGGCACCGGGGAGCTGTTTTTT. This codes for CSFTTGTGGTGELFF.

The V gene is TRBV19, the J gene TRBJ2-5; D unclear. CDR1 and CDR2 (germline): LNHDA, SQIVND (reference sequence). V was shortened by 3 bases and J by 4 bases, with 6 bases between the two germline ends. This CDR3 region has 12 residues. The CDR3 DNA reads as TGTGCCAGTAGTATCGGTGGAGAGACCCAGTACTTC. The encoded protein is CASSIGGETQYF.

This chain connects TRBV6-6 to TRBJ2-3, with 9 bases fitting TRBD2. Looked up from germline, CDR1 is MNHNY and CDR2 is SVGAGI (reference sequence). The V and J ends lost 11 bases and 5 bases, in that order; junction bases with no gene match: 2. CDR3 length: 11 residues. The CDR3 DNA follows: TGTGCCTGCGGGAGGGGAGATACGCAGTATTTT. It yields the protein CACGRGDTQYF.

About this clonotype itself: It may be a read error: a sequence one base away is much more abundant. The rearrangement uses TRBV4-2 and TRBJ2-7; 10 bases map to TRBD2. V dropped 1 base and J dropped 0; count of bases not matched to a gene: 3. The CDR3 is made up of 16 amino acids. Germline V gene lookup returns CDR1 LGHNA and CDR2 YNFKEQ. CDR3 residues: CASSQASSGSSYEQYF. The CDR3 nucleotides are TGTGCCAGCAGCCAAGCCTCTAGCGGGAGCTCCTACGAGCAGTACTTC.

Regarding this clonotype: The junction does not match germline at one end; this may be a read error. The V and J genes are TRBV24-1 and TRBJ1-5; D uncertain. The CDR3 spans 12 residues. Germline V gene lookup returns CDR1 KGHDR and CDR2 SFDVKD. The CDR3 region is CATSDLKGPQHF. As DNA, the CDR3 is TGTGCTACCAGTGATTTAAAAGGACCTCAACATTTT.

CDR3 nucleotides: TGTGCCAGCAGCTTAGGGTCGGGACAGAACTCCTACAATGAGCAGTTCTTC. This codes for CASSLGSGQNSYNEQFF. The V and J genes are TRBV11-2 and TRBJ2-1; TRBD1 agrees at 7 bases. The CDR3 contains 17 residues. Germline values: CDR1 SGHAT, CDR2 FQNNGV. V shed 1 base and J 0 bases; nucleotides not matched to a gene: 6.

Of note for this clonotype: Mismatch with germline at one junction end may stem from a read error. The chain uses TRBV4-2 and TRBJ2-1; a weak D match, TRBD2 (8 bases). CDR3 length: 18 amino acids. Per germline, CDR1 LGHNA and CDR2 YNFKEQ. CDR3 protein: CSSSQEDRYTGLAGRQFF. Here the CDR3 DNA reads TGTTCCAGCAGCCAAGAGGACAGGTACACTGGCCTAGCGGGCCGTCAGTTCTTC.

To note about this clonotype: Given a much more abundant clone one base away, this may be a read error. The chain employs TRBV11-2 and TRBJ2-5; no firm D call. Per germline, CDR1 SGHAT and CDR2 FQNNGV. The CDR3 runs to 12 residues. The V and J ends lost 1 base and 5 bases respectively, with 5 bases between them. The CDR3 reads CASSLVHETQYF. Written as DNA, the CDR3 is TGTGCCAGCAGCTTAGTGCATGAGACCCAGTACTTC.

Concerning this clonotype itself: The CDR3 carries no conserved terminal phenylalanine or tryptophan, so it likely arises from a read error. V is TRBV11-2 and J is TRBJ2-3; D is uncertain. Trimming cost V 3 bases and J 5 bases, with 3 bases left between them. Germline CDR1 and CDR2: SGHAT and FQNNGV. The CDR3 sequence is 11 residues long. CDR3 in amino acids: CASSLGDTQYL. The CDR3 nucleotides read TGTGCCAGCAGCTTGGGAGATACGCAGTATCTT.

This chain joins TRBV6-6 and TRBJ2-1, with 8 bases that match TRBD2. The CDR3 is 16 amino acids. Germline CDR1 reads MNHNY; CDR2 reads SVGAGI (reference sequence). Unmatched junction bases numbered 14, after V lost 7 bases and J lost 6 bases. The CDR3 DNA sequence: TGTGCCAGCACCCCACAGGGACTAGGCCAATCCAATGAGCAGTTCTTC. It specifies CASTPQGLGQSNEQFF.

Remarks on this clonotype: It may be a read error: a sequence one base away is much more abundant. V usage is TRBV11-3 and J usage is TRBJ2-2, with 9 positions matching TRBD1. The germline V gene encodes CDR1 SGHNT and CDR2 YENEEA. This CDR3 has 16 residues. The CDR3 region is CASSFSPGQGTGKLFF. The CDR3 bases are TGTGCCAGCAGCTTCTCACCGGGACAGGGCACCGGGAAGCTGTTTTTT.

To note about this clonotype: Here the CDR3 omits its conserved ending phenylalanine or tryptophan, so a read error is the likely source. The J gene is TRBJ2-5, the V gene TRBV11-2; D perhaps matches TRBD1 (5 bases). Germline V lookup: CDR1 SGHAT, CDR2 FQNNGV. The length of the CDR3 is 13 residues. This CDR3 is CDSARQPQETQYL. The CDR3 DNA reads TGTGACAGCGCCAGACAGCCCCAAGAGACCCAGTACTTA.

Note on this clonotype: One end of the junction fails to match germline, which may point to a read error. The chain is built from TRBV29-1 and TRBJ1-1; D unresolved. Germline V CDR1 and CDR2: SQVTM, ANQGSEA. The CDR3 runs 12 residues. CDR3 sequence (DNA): TGCAGCGGTCGGAACACGAACACTGGAGCTTTCTTT. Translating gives CSGRNTNTGAFF.